This T cell receptor (beta chain) was recovered during a study of T cell changes during pregnancy in multiple sclerosis. Assay used: immunoSEQ multiplex PCR; TCRdb lists only in-frame clones, some missing. This sample yields 85,000 to 130,000 clones, of which around 93% are seen a single time; 1.5% to 2% belongs to the top ten. Germline values: CDR1 MNHNS, CDR2 SASEGT. This CDR3 contains 16 residues. V lost 0 bases to trimming and J lost 2 bases, with 13 bases between them. This sequence joins TRBV6-1 and TRBJ1-2, with a tentative D call TRBD1 (5 bases). The TCR was taken from a female donor with multiple sclerosis, enrolled in a pregnancy study. Source: peripheral blood, taken after pregnancy. This CDR3 is CASSEAIKTANYGYTF. As DNA, the CDR3 is TGTGCCAGCAGTGAAGCAATCAAGACAGCCAACTATGGCTACACCTTC.